Each of the 13 T cell receptor beta chains below was sequenced from the same sample in a study of blood T cells in healthy people across ages. Alongside a J-beta primer mix, a sample-barcoded 5' primer served in a second PCR lasting roughly 7 to 12 cycles. TCRdb passed the 5' RACE reads through MiXCR, listing each CDR3 protein once. Of 790,000 or so distinct CDR3 sequences in the sample, less than 60% were seen once. What was sequenced was blood. The source is an elderly man in good health.

Of note for this clonotype: Its ends do not fully match the called genes, so a read error is possible. This sequence joins TRBV20-1 and TRBJ1-2; D gene unclear. CDR1 is DFQATT, CDR2 SNEGSKA, per germline (reference sequence). The CDR3 has 11 amino acids. CDR3 loop: CSAARSYGYTF. CDR3 in DNA: TGTAGTGCCGCAAGGAGCTATGGCTACACCTTC.

Comments on this clonotype: Being one base from a much bigger clone, this may be a read error. The CDR3 region is CACSRAETSTDTQYF. CDR3 DNA: TGTGCCTGCAGTCGAGCGGAAACTAGCACAGATACGCAGTATTTT. The gene calls are TRBV2 and TRBJ2-3, with D possibly being TRBD2 (5 bases). CDR1 and CDR2 (germline): SNHLY, FYNNEI. The CDR3 loop spans 15 amino acids.

V and J are TRBV7-2 and TRBJ2-2; possible D gene TRBD2, 5 bases. The V end was cut by 5 bases, the J end by 5 bases, with 12 bases between. Germline CDR1 reads SGHTA; CDR2 reads FQGNSA. The CDR3 contains 14 residues. CDR3 in amino acids: CASSPVTGTGELFF. The CDR3 DNA reads as TGTGCCAGCAGCCCCGTGACGGGGACCGGGGAGCTGTTTTTT. The full variable domain, rest sourced from reference TRBV7-2 and TRBJ2-2, is GAGVSQSPSNKVTEKGKDVELRCDPISGHTALYWYRQSLGQGLEFLIYFQGNSAPDKSGLPSDRFSAERTGGSVSTLTIQRTQQEDSAVYLCASSPVTGTGELFFGEGSRLTVL.

V and J are TRBV9 and TRBJ2-7; D may be TRBD1 (6 bases). The CDR3 runs to 14 residues. V was clipped by 0 bases and J by 3 bases, with 10 bases between them. Germline V gives CDR1 SGDLS, CDR2 YYNGEE. DNA for the CDR3: TGTGCCAGCAGCGTAGGGGGACAAAGCTACGAGCAGTACTTC. Amino acid sequence: CASSVGGQSYEQYF.

This sequence joins TRBV30 and TRBJ1-5, with D possibly being TRBD1 (6 bases). V dropped 3 bases and J dropped 6 bases, with 12 bases sitting between them. The CDR3 has 13 residues. Germline assignment: CDR1 GTSNPN and CDR2 SVGIG (reference sequence). This CDR3 reads CAWSPGVFQPQHF. The CDR3 DNA reads as TGTGCCTGGAGCCCAGGGGTATTTCAGCCCCAGCATTTT.

This clonotype was counted only a few times. The chain combines TRBV7-3 with TRBJ2-3; the match to TRBD1 covers 10 bases. CDR3 length: 14 residues. J was trimmed by 9 bases and V by 5 bases; bases with no gene match: 8. The germline V gene has CDR1 SGHTA and CDR2 FQGTGA. This chain's CDR3 is CASSIRQGANTQYF. DNA for the CDR3: TGTGCCAGCAGCATCCGACAGGGGGCAAACACGCAGTATTTT.

The chain joins TRBV7-8 to TRBJ1-1, with D hard to call. V was shortened by 3 bases and J by 7 bases, with 18 bases between the two germline ends. This CDR3 comprises 15 residues. The germline CDR1 and CDR2 sequences are SGHVS and FQNEAQ. CDR3 sequence (DNA): TGTGCCAGCAGCTTGTATCGGACGGGCAGTATTGAAGCTTTCTTT. It is translated as CASSLYRTGSIEAFF.

This clonotype was recorded a few times. The genes are TRBV7-8 and TRBJ2-5, with 7 bases matching TRBD2. V lost 1 base to trimming and J lost 9 bases; unmatched junction nucleotides: 11. Germline assignment: CDR1 SGHVS and CDR2 FQNEAQ. This CDR3 has 15 amino acids. The CDR3: CASSLDLAVLMAQYF. DNA of the CDR3: TGTGCCAGCAGCTTAGATCTAGCGGTCCTTATGGCCCAGTACTTC.

V is TRBV30 and J is TRBJ2-5; 7 nucleotides match TRBD2. The CDR3 totals 13 residues. From germline, CDR1 is GTSNPN and CDR2 SVGIG (reference sequence). Trimming cost V 2 bases and J 11 bases; bases outside gene matches: 11. The CDR3: CAWSRGVEGGQYF. CDR3 DNA sequence: TGTGCCTGGAGTCGCGGAGTGGAGGGAGGGCAGTACTTC.

Of note for this clonotype: Germline and junction disagree at one end, which may indicate a read error. The chain links TRBV7-2 to TRBJ2-1, with 11 bases matching TRBD2. The germline gives CDR1 SGHTA, CDR2 FQGNSA. This CDR3 region has 16 residues. CDR3 in amino acids: CACSTLAGGSYNEQFF. The DNA of the CDR3 is TGTGCCTGCAGCACATTAGCGGGAGGGTCCTACAATGAGCAGTTCTTC.

The chain combines TRBV11-3 with TRBJ2-1, with 8 bases fitting TRBD2. The CDR3 totals 15 residues. The V gene end was trimmed by 5 bases and the J gene end by 9 bases; junction bases not matched to a gene: 12. Germline-derived CDR1 and CDR2 are SGHNT and YENEEA. The CDR3 DNA reads TGTGCCAGCAGCCCTCCCGGGAGGGCCATAGGTGAGCAGTTCTTC. Its protein product is CASSPPGRAIGEQFF. The whole variable domain, remainder taken from reference TRBV11-3 and TRBJ2-1, is EAGVVQSPRYKIIEKKQPVAFWCNPISGHNTLYWYLQNLGQGPELLIRYENEEAVDDSQLPKDRFSAERLKGVDSTLKIQPAELGDSAVYLCASSPPGRAIGEQFFGPGTRLTVL.

The CDR3 spells CASSQDQTSSYEQYF. The CDR3 bases are TGTGCCAGCAGCCAAGATCAGACTAGCTCCTACGAGCAGTACTTC. The chain employs TRBV4-2 and TRBJ2-4; D might be TRBD2 (6 bases). The J call is uncertain, as TRBJ2-7 better fits the DNA end. Germline loops: CDR1 LGHNA, CDR2 YNFKEQ. The CDR3 has 15 amino acids.

As regards this clonotype: One junction end disagrees with the germline gene, perhaps due to a read error. J is TRBJ1-6 and V is TRBV7-2, with D tentatively TRBD1 (5 bases). Germline V gene sequence: CDR1 SGHTA, CDR2 FQGNSA. The CDR3 spans 16 residues. The CDR3 coding sequence is TGTGCCAGCAGCTCCCATGCGGCAGGGAATAATTCGCCCCTCCACTTT. It yields the protein CASSSHAAGNNSPLHF.